The rows below give T cell receptor beta chains drawn from one sample of a study of T cells in Graves' hyperthyroidism and ophthalmopathy. MiXCR, run by TCRdb on the multiplex PCR reads, gives a single entry per CDR3 protein. The sample lists about 760,000 distinct CDR3 sequences, approximately 40% occurring once. Sequencing input: blood. The receptors here all came from a woman between 40 and 50 years old with Graves' hyperthyroidism. Both conserved end residues are part of each CDR3. The D gene is left open where the match is weak.

D: NA
V: TRBV6-5
CDR3: CASSYSKGPLHF

D: NA
V: TRBV7-2
CDR3: CASSPSGQGYYGYTF

D: NA
V: TRBV6-5
CDR3: CASSLIGAGRMNTEAFF

D: TRBD1
V: TRBV10-1
CDR3: CASSEGGTGDYGYTF

D: NA
V: TRBV5-8
CDR3: CASSLTQTYGYTF

D: NA
V: TRBV6-5
CDR3: CASTPGGRDYEQYF

D: TRBD2
V: TRBV10-3
CDR3: CAIRVAGNYEQYF

D: NA
V: TRBV5-4
CDR3: CASGQGQETQYF

D: TRBD1
V: TRBV5-6
CDR3: CASSGGQGGGETQYF

D: NA
V: TRBV7-9
CDR3: CAIGGGGELFF

D: TRBD2
V: TRBV30
CDR3: CAWSVAGAYEQYF

D: NA
V: TRBV4-3
CDR3: CASSPGRYSGNTIYF

D: NA
V: TRBV5-5
CDR3: CASSSWATGIGETQYF

D: NA
V: TRBV2
CDR3: CAREQGNYGYTF

D: NA
V: TRBV13
CDR3: CASSYRDTIYF

D: NA
V: TRBV5-1
CDR3: CASSTGEGNQPQHF

D: TRBD2
V: TRBV19
CDR3: CASSTAGGRETQYF

D: NA
V: TRBV10-3
CDR3: CASSLWTGGYEQYF

D: NA
V: TRBV20-1
CDR3: CSASPGSSYNSPLHF

D: TRBD1
V: TRBV29-1
CDR3: CSAPGGAETQYF

D: NA
V: TRBV5-4
CDR3: CASRMTGAEGYTF

D: NA
V: TRBV7-2
CDR3: CASSPQTGGDYGYTF

D: NA
V: TRBV11-2
CDR3: CASSWREVTGNTIYF

D: NA
V: TRBV2
CDR3: CARGDTSFYGYTF

D: NA
V: TRBV27
CDR3: CASSLYPSHYGYTF

D: NA
V: TRBV7-8
CDR3: CASSLVGKQETQYF

D: TRBD2
V: TRBV5-1
CDR3: CASSLLGLAGYEQYF

D: NA
V: TRBV7-8
CDR3: CASSQVRDPTYEQYF

D: TRBD1
V: TRBV7-9
CDR3: CASSPGQGVLYGYTF

D: NA
V: TRBV6-6
CDR3: CASSYGAYQETQYF

D: TRBD1
V: TRBV2
CDR3: CASSPDRVREKLFF

D: NA
V: TRBV6-5
CDR3: CASSLTAGPQETQYF

D: TRBD1
V: TRBV19
CDR3: CASSSRGTGGQQETQYF

D: TRBD1
V: TRBV2
CDR3: CASSPPGQGVDSPLHF

D: NA
V: TRBV25-1
CDR3: CASSPGSDEKLFF

D: NA
V: TRBV11-2
CDR3: CASRLRQEGFNEQFF

D: NA
V: TRBV6-1
CDR3: CASKTVNSPLHF

D: NA
V: TRBV5-4
CDR3: CAWGPGENSPLHF

D: NA
V: TRBV6-5
CDR3: CASSEAQVANGNTIYF

D: NA
V: TRBV2
CDR3: CASRTSGNPAGYTF

D: TRBD1
V: TRBV25-1
CDR3: CASLGQAGSYTF

D: NA
V: TRBV20-1
CDR3: CSALLSSWASYEQYF

D: NA
V: TRBV19
CDR3: CASTISGLGSYEQYF

D: NA
V: TRBV7-9
CDR3: CASSLADDPFYRLFF

D: NA
V: TRBV6-5
CDR3: CASRSTDLRSYHEQYF

D: NA
V: TRBV10-3
CDR3: CAIRPTGINYGYTF

D: TRBD2
V: TRBV7-2
CDR3: CASSARASGLQETQYF

D: NA
V: TRBV4-1
CDR3: CASSRSSGVVYNSPLHF

D: NA
V: TRBV12-3/TRBV12-4
CDR3: CASGYGVKLQETQYF

D: TRBD2
V: TRBV20-1
CDR3: CSATRWTSRQETQYF

D: TRBD1
V: TRBV9
CDR3: CASTSTGGRTETQYF